Listed here is a single T cell receptor (beta chain). The sample is drawn from a study of early T cells in non-severe SARS-CoV-2 infection. Using its own MiXCR run on the 5' RACE reads, TCRdb lists one record per CDR3 protein. The table has 60,000 to 75,000 distinct CDR3 sequences, roughly an eighth seen once. Germline CDR1 is DFQATT and CDR2 is SNEGSKA (reference sequence). This CDR3 has 14 residues. Trimming cost V 6 bases and J 3 bases; bases outside gene matches: 7. Sequenced here: whole blood, sampled at baseline. The chain recombines TRBV20-1 with TRBJ2-7; the match to TRBD2 covers 11 bases. This receptor was obtained from an adult who was a healthcare worker with PCR-confirmed SARS-CoV-2 infection or an uninfected control (not recorded which). The CDR3 sequence is CSARGGLADYEQYF. Here the CDR3 DNA reads TGCAGTGCCCGGGGGGGACTAGCGGACTACGAGCAGTACTTC.